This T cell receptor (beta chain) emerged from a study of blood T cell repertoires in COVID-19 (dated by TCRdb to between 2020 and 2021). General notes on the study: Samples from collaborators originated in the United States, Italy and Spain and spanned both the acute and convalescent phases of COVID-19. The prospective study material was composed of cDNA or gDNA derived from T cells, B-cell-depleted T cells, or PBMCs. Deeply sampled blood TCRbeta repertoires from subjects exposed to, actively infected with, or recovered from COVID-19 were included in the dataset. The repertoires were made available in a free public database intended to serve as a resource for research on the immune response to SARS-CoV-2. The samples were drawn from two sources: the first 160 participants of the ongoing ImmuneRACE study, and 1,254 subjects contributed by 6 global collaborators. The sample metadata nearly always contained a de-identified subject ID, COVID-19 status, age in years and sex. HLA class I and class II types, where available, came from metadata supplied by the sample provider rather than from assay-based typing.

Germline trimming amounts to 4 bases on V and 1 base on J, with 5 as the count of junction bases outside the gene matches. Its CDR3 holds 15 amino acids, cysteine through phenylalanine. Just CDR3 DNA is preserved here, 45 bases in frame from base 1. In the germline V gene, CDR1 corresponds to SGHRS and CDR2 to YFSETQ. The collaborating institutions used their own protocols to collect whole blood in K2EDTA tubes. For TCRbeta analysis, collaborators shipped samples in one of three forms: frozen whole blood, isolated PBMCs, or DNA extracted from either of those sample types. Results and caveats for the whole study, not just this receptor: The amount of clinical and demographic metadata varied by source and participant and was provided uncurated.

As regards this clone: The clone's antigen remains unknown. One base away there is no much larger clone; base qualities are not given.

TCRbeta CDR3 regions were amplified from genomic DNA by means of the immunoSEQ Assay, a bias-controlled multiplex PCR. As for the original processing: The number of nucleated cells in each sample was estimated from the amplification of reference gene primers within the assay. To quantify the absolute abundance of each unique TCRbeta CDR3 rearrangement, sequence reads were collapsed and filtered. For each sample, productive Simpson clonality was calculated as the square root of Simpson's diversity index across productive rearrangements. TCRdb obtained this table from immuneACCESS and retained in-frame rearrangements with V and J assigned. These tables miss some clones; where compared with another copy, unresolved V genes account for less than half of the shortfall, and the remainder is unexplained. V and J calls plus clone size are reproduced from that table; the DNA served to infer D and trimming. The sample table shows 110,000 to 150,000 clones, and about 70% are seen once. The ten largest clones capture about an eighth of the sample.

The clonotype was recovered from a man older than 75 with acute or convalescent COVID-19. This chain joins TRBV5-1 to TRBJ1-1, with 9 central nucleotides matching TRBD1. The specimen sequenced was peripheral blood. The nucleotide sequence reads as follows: TGCGCCAGCAGCATAACGGGACAGGGGAACACTGAAGCTTTCTTT. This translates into CASSITGQGNTEAFF.